The entry below gives a single T cell receptor beta chain sequence along with its context. Only a few counts were recorded for this clonotype. Its antigen remains unidentified. No base qualities exist here, and no much larger clone lies one base off it. Ficoll-Paque density gradient centrifugation was used to isolate PBMCs. The data were obtained in a study of T-cell memory formation after mild COVID-19 (dated by TCRdb to 2020 to 2023). Background on the whole study: Most TCR sequence clusters were specific to one of the two donors. In two donors, T-cell clones that expanded and contracted after mild COVID-19 were followed by sequencing TCRalpha and TCRbeta repertoires longitudinally. The cohort comprised two young, previously healthy adult volunteers, one female and one male.

In the germline V gene (reference sequence), CDR1 corresponds to DFQATT and CDR2 to SNEGSKA. The CDR3 spans 15 residues, from the cysteine through the phenylalanine. Just CDR3 DNA is preserved here, 45 bases in frame from base 1. V is cut by 5 bases and J by 6 bases, and the space between the germline ends is 22 bases. The paper as a whole reports these results and caveats: Contracting CD4+ clones turned up mainly in the CM and EM memory subsets, whereas EMRA was where CD8+ clones were enriched. SARS-CoV-2 specificity was not confirmed for the second-wave clones peaking on day 37. Some responding clones were detected in pre-infection memory, which suggested that pre-existing cross-reactive memory T cells had joined the SARS-CoV-2 response. Only two mild cases were covered by the study, and larger cohorts that include severe cases with pre-infection samples were considered necessary. Clones that contracted from day 15 to 85 showed balanced CD4/CD8 phenotypes, whereas a second wave of clones that expanded from day 15 to 37 leaned towards CD4+.

TCRdb names Illumina NovaSeq 6000 as the instrument used. cDNA libraries for TCRalpha and TCRbeta were prepared by 5'RACE using constant-segment primers, with sample barcodes and unique molecular identifiers added. Trizol reagent was used to extract RNA from every sample. Library amplification was performed in two PCR steps, and a second sample barcode and Illumina TruSeq adapters were introduced in the second step. Sequencing of the libraries was done on an Illumina NovaSeq, producing 2 x 150 bp paired-end reads. Per the source publication's procedure: Reads were demultiplexed and collapsed into UMI-guided consensus sequences with migec v1.2.7. Using mixcr v2.1.11, UMI consensuses were aligned to TRA and TRB V and J templates and then assembled into clonotypes. Expanded or contracted clonotypes were those called significant by both edgeR and NoisET, with noise models trained on biological replicates. edgeR calls used a false discovery rate-adjusted p below 0.01 and a log2 fold-change threshold of 1. PCA with hierarchical clustering of max-normalized trajectories of the 1000 most abundant clonotypes was used as exploratory dynamics analysis. The CD4 or CD8 phenotype of responding clones was assigned using the separately sequenced CD4+ and CD8+ repertoires. TCRdb passed the public sequencing reads through fastp at Q25 and MiXCR, retaining productive beta sequences. Entries are consolidated by CDR3 protein sequence, retaining the most common genes and DNA. The V and J calls come from TCRdb's annotation, not from the publication. The sample contains around 450,000 distinct CDR3 sequences, roughly a quarter of them found a single time. The leading ten clones occupy 8.5% to 10% of the sample.

Specimen: PBMCs or a T cell subset sorted from them (not recorded which). This receptor was identified in an adult woman who had mild COVID-19 (a few samples of this study predate the infection). The sample titles of this study are shuffled in the database, so cell type and time point are left out; the donor was told from shared clones. The sequence links TRBV20-1 to TRBJ1-2; no D gene call is confident. The CDR3 protein: CSAHYPDSGPHGYTF. The DNA reads TGCAGTGCTCACTACCCGGACTCCGGTCCCCATGGCTACACCTTC.